The 9 T cell receptor beta chains presented below share a single source sample, sequenced in a study of CD8 T cells in Susac syndrome. RNA was extracted with the RNeasy kit, and a quantity of about 0.5 to 1 ug was reverse transcribed using random hexamers. A single record per CDR3 protein comes from TCRdb applying MiXCR to the immunoSEQ multiplex PCR reads. The data hold fewer than 200,000 distinct CDR3 sequences, with around 96% observed a single time. The sample taken for sequencing was CD4+ T cells from PBMCs. The receptors were gathered from a human donor in good health.

This chain joins TRBV29-1 and TRBJ2-1, with unresolved D. Trimming took 0 bases from V and 9 from J, leaving 15 bases between them. CDR1 is SQVTM and CDR2 is ANQGSEA in the germline V gene. This CDR3 region has 14 residues. This CDR3 is CSVEDLPSGVEQFF. The CDR3 DNA is TGCAGCGTTGAAGATCTACCTAGTGGGGTTGAGCAGTTCTTC.

This clonotype was counted once. The rearrangement links TRBV20-1 to TRBJ2-5, with 7 positions matching TRBD1. The CDR3 covers 13 residues. The germline CDR1 and CDR2 sequences are DFQATT and SNEGSKA (reference sequence). Germline trimming cut 6 bases from V and 5 bases from J; bases unmatched to any gene: 9. The DNA of the CDR3 is TGCAGTGCCGGTGAACAGGGGCAGGAGACCCAGTACTTC. Translating gives CSAGEQGQETQYF.

This clonotype was seen a single time. V usage is TRBV7-9 and J usage is TRBJ2-1, with TRBD1 as a possible D gene (5 bases). CDR1 and CDR2 (germline): SEHNR, FQNEAQ (reference sequence). CDR3 size: 14 residues. Trimming stripped 3 bases from V and 7 bases from J, with 13 bases between. This CDR3 is CASSFNQGGNEQFF. The CDR3 DNA reads as TGTGCCAGCAGCTTTAATCAGGGTGGGAATGAGCAGTTCTTC.

V gene TRBV7-2 combines with J gene TRBJ2-3; maybe TRBD2 (6 bases). Germline-derived CDR1 and CDR2 are SGHTA and FQGNSA. The CDR3 sequence is 15 residues long. V was cut by 1 base and J by 0 bases, with 8 bases left in between. Here the CDR3 reads CASSLVGTSTDTQYF. The CDR3 DNA sequence: TGTGCCAGCAGCTTAGTTGGGACTAGCACAGATACGCAGTATTTT.

J is TRBJ2-5 and V is TRBV25-1; possibly TRBD2 for D (5 bases). The CDR3 is made up of 14 amino acids. Trimming left V 8 bases short and J 1 base short, with 14 bases between. From germline, CDR1 is MGHDK and CDR2 SYGVNS. The DNA for the CDR3 is TGTGCCAGCGGACCGCCGGGGTCCCAAGAGACCCAGTACTTC. This sequence encodes CASGPPGSQETQYF.

This chain joins TRBV29-1 and TRBJ2-7, with a possible D match to TRBD1 (6 bases). CDR3 length: 13 amino acids. The ends were cut back, 5 bases at V and 0 bases at J, with 11 bases in the middle. Germline values: CDR1 SQVTM, CDR2 ANQGSEA. The CDR3: CSVRLTGSYEQYF. The CDR3 DNA follows: TGCAGCGTTCGATTGACAGGCTCCTACGAGCAGTACTTC.

The genes are TRBV9 and TRBJ1-2; D unclear. Trimming cost V 3 bases and J 6 bases, with 3 bases left between them. Germline CDR1 and CDR2: SGDLS and YYNGEE. The CDR3 spans 10 residues. The CDR3 nucleotides read TGTGCCAGCAGCGCGAATGGCTACACCTTC. The encoded protein is CASSANGYTF.

This clonotype was observed a single time. The V gene is TRBV7-9, the J gene TRBJ1-1, with D hard to call. The CDR3 contains 12 residues. V shed 5 bases and J shed 2 bases, with 6 bases lying between them. Germline V gene sequence: CDR1 SEHNR, CDR2 FQNEAQ (reference sequence). This CDR3 reads CASSGTNTEAFF. The CDR3 bases are TGTGCCAGCAGCGGCACCAACACTGAAGCTTTCTTT.

This clonotype has just one count. The rearrangement joins TRBV28 to TRBJ2-7, with D possibly TRBD2 on 5 matching bases. V was trimmed by 5 bases and J by 6 bases, leaving 17 bases between them. Germline loops: CDR1 MDHEN, CDR2 SYDVKM. The CDR3 length is 14 residues. As DNA, the CDR3 is TGTGCCAGCAGTCCTTCGACACGGGCGGGCGAGCAGTACTTC. Residues: CASSPSTRAGEQYF.